Listed here is a single T cell receptor (beta chain). The record originates from a study of blood T cell repertoires in COVID-19. The V end lost 2 bases, the J end lost 5 bases, and 15 bases lay between the germline ends. The CDR3 sequence is 15 residues long. CDR1 is MNHNS, CDR2 SASEGT, per germline. Per the authors' pipeline: Estimated nucleated cell counts came from reference gene primer amplification. Sequencing was performed with immunoSEQ multiplex PCR; in TCRdb, only in-frame clones are kept and a portion is missing. V, J and clone size are those of that table, while D and trimming were read from the DNA. The data show under 250,000 clones, roughly four fifths seen once.

The sequence was obtained from a woman in her 70s with acute or convalescent COVID-19. What was sequenced was peripheral blood. The rearrangement links TRBV6-1 to TRBJ2-5, with D possibly TRBD2 on 5 matching bases. CDR3 sequence: CASSELWARGETQYF. The CDR3 bases are TGTGCCAGCAGTGAATTGTGGGCCAGAGGGGAGACCCAGTACTTC.